One sample yielded the 14 T cell receptor beta chains listed below, sequenced in a study of OX40 agonist ivuxolimab in advanced cancers. Library generation was performed with the immunoSEQ multiplex PCR assay. The immuneACCESS repertoire file appears here via TCRdb, limited to in-frame rearrangements. These files lack a portion of the clones; in checked studies, under half of the deficit traces to unresolved V genes, and the cause of the others is not known. Recorded for this sample are just over 20,000 clones; more than 65% of them occurred a single time. The biggest ten clones account for roughly 9.8% of the sample. Material: CD4+ or CD8+ T cells sorted from blood, obtained in a trial of the OX40 agonist ivuxolimab. These receptors were taken from an adult with an advanced solid tumor such as melanoma, head and neck, liver or kidney cancer.

The chain recombines TRBV11-2 with TRBJ2-1, with D possibly being TRBD1 (5 bases). Germline V gene data show CDR1 as SGHAT and CDR2 as FQNNGV. CDR3 length equals 15 residues. The V and J ends lost 0 bases and 9 bases respectively, with 15 bases between them. Here the CDR3 reads CASSLEGAGGSEQFF. The CDR3, as DNA: TGTGCCAGCAGCTTAGAAGGGGCAGGCGGTAGTGAGCAGTTCTTC.

This clone turned up a few times. This sequence joins TRBV20-1 and TRBJ1-1, with TRBD1 matching 8 bases. V trimming: 6 bases; J trimming: 7 bases; junction bases outside the gene matches: 4. Germline values: CDR1 DFQATT, CDR2 SNEGSKA (reference sequence). The CDR3 is made up of 11 amino acids. The CDR3 is CSAQGQVEAFF. In DNA, the CDR3 is TGCAGTGCCCAGGGACAGGTTGAAGCTTTCTTT.

This rearrangement joins TRBV18 to TRBJ1-5; D is unclear. Trimming took 1 base from V and 7 from J, leaving 5 bases between them. The CDR3 extends over 12 amino acids. In germline, CDR1 is KGHSH, CDR2 LQKENI. CDR3 nucleotide sequence: TGTGCCAGCTCACCACAGGGACAGCCCCAGCATTTT. Protein sequence: CASSPQGQPQHF.

The chain couples TRBV29-1 to TRBJ2-1, with D unclear. Germline loops: CDR1 SQVTM, CDR2 ANQGSEA. The CDR3 runs 11 residues. V gave up 8 bases and J gave up 9 bases, with 14 bases separating them. CDR3 in amino acids: CSLTIRSEQFF. CDR3 DNA sequence: TGCAGCCTGACAATTAGGAGTGAGCAGTTCTTC.

The V call is TRBV11-1, the J call TRBJ2-5, with D possibly being TRBD1 (6 bases). The assigned J gene may be wrong: the sequence end matches TRBJ2-7 better. Germline V gives CDR1 SGHAT, CDR2 FQDESV (reference sequence). The CDR3 is made up of 14 amino acids. The CDR3: CASSSLTGSHEQYF. In DNA, the CDR3 is TGTGCCAGCAGCTCGCTAACAGGGTCCCACGAGCAGTACTTC.

The V call is TRBV7-2, the J call TRBJ2-3; D tentatively reads TRBD1 or TRBD2 (5 bases each). Per germline, CDR1 SGHTA and CDR2 FQGNSA. Trimming cost V 7 bases and J 1 base, with 12 bases left between them. CDR3 length: 14 residues. The CDR3 DNA reads as TGTGCCAGCATCTCGGGACCAGGCACAGATACGCAGTATTTT. Residues: CASISGPGTDTQYF.

This clone was seen more than once but under ten times. The gene calls are TRBV19 and TRBJ1-5; TRBD1 aligns across 10 bases. This CDR3 is 18 amino acids long. Germline CDR1 reads LNHDA; CDR2 reads SQIVND (reference sequence). The junction had 12 bases not matched to a gene; V was cut back by 7 bases and J by 0 bases. Here the CDR3 DNA reads TGTGCCAGTAACCGCCGGACAGGGGGGAGTTATAGCAATCAGCCCCAGCATTTT. This sequence encodes CASNRRTGGSYSNQPQHF.

V is TRBV6-5 and J is TRBJ1-5, with D perhaps matching TRBD1 (6 bases). With 5 bases removed from V and 3 bases from J, the gap between germline ends came to 14 bases. This CDR3 is built from 15 residues. Germline V CDR1 and CDR2: MNHEY, SVGAGI. The CDR3, as DNA: TGTGCCAGCAGTCAGGACAGCGGAAACAATCAGCCCCAGCATTTT. It encodes CASSQDSGNNQPQHF.

This chain links TRBV29-1 with TRBJ2-6; tentative D call: TRBD2 (6 bases). V shed 3 bases and J shed 0 bases, with 6 bases lying between them. Germline loops: CDR1 SQVTM, CDR2 ANQGSEA. This CDR3 has 14 amino acids. The CDR3: CSVDGSSGANVLTF. CDR3 DNA sequence: TGCAGCGTTGACGGGAGCTCTGGGGCCAACGTCCTGACTTTC. The complete variable domain, with remaining parts taken from reference TRBV29-1 and TRBJ2-6, reads SAVISQKPSRDICQRGTSLTIQCQVDSQVTMMFWYRQQPGQSLTLIATANQGSEATYESGFVIDKFPISRPNLTFSTLTVSNMSPEDSSIYLCSVDGSSGANVLTFGAGSRLTVL.

CDR3 amino acids: CASRFRDSYPQQFF. CDR3 sequence (DNA): TGCGCCAGCAGATTCCGGGACTCCTACCCACAGCAGTTCTTC. The chain joins TRBV5-1 to TRBJ2-1; possible D gene TRBD2, 6 bases. V shed 5 bases and J shed 11 bases, with 20 bases lying between them. The CDR3 extends over 14 amino acids. Germline V lookup: CDR1 SGHRS, CDR2 YFSETQ.

The chain uses TRBV5-1 and TRBJ1-3, with unresolved D. The CDR3 sequence is 16 residues long. V gave up 0 bases and J gave up 2 bases, with 12 bases separating them. CDR1 SGHRS and CDR2 YFSETQ come from the germline V gene. Here the CDR3 DNA reads TGCGCCAGCAGCTTGGAGGTTGGGGTCGCTGGAAACACCATATATTTT. This translates into CASSLEVGVAGNTIYF.

The gene calls are TRBV6-1 and TRBJ2-5; no clear D gene. Germline V gene data show CDR1 as MNHNS and CDR2 as SASEGT. The germline V and J ends were trimmed by 7 bases and 0 bases, with 6 bases remaining between them. The CDR3 covers 12 residues. The CDR3 region is CASNTYQETQYF. DNA of the CDR3: TGTGCCAGCAACACCTACCAAGAGACCCAGTACTTC.

The CDR3 DNA reads TGTGCCAGCTCCTTAGCGATCTTAGCAGATACGCAGTATTTT. Residues: CASSLAILADTQYF. The chain employs TRBV6-5 and TRBJ2-3; perhaps TRBD2 as D (5 bases). The CDR3 length is 14 residues. The V end was cut by 8 bases, the J end by 4 bases, with 16 bases between. Germline CDR1 reads MNHEY; CDR2 reads SVGAGI.

The V gene is TRBV6-1, the J gene TRBJ2-3, with 9 bases that match TRBD1. Germline-derived CDR1 and CDR2 are MNHNS and SASEGT. The V gene end was trimmed by 0 bases and the J gene end by 3 bases; junction bases not matched to a gene: 7. This CDR3 comprises 17 residues. In DNA, the CDR3 is TGTGCCAGCAGTGAAGCGGGACAGGGAAGAAATACAGATACGCAGTATTTT. Translated: CASSEAGQGRNTDTQYF.